Reported below is one T cell receptor beta chain. The antigen is unknown. The junction does not match germline at one end; this may be a read error. Researchers took RNA transcripts and amplified TCR beta CDR3 regions from them. First-round RT-PCR used HTBI primers; second-round multiplex PCR followed. TCRdb processed the multiplex PCR reads anew with MiXCR; each CDR3 protein has one entry. The data show about 480,000 distinct CDR3 sequences, approximately 14% seen once. The V gene's germline CDR1 is MNHEY and CDR2 SMNVEV (reference sequence). This CDR3 has 12 amino acids. This sample is drawn from a study of Graves' ophthalmopathy and Graves' hyperthyroidism. Whole-study context: The authors collected peripheral blood at initial diagnosis, before any treatment. Findings and limits, study-wide: Sensitivity of 65% to 71% and specificity of approximately 73% were achieved by the model that predicted ophthalmopathy progression.

Sequencing was done on a sample of blood. The source of this sequence is a woman aged 25-40 years with Graves' ophthalmopathy. The chain is built from TRBV27 and TRBJ1-1; no firm D call. Here the CDR3 DNA reads TGTGCCAACAGTTTTTGGGGCACTGAAGCTTTCTTT. Translation: CANSFWGTEAFF.